These T cell receptor beta chains were read from a single sample in a study of blood T cell repertoires in COVID-19. Only in-frame clones appear in the TCRdb table, and some are missing; sequencing was by immunoSEQ multiplex PCR. The table shows some 90,000 clones, with about 91% occurring only once. Sequenced: peripheral blood. Receptors originate from a woman aged 80 or older with active COVID-19. CDR3s include the opening cysteine and the closing phenylalanine or tryptophan. The D gene is left open where the match is weak. Clone size is stated in some rows and not others, as once, few, many or a class when expanded.

j_call clone_size v_call d_call cdr3_aa cdr3_nt
TRBJ1-1 . TRBV11-2 TRBD1 CASSPRTGGLNTEAFF TGTGCCAGCAGCCCACGGACAGGGGGTCTGAACACTGAAGCTTTCTTT
TRBJ2-1 few TRBV6-2/TRBV6-3 . CASSSPGGGEQFF TGTGCCAGCAGTTCCCCGGGGGGCGGGGAGCAGTTCTTC
TRBJ2-7 . TRBV28 TRBD2 CASSLSGLAGVDEQYF TGTGCCAGCAGTTTAAGCGGACTAGCGGGAGTAGACGAGCAGTACTTC
TRBJ2-3 . TRBV7-3 . CASSYGSGTDTQYF TGTGCCAGCAGTTACGGGAGCGGAACAGATACGCAGTATTTT
TRBJ2-7 . TRBV28 TRBD1 CASTNRPGGFYEQYF TGTGCCAGCACCAATCGTCCAGGGGGCTTCTACGAGCAGTACTTC
TRBJ2-3 . TRBV24-1 TRBD2 CATSSTGGSYTDTQYF TGTGCCACCAGTAGTACCGGGGGGTCCTACACAGATACGCAGTATTTT
TRBJ1-4 . TRBV9 . CASSVGGGGTNEKLFF TGTGCCAGCAGCGTAGGAGGTGGGGGCACTAATGAAAAACTGTTTTTT
TRBJ2-7 . TRBV3-1/TRBV3-2 TRBD2 CASRLGGRTYEQYF TGTGCCAGCAGACTGGGAGGGAGGACCTACGAGCAGTACTTC
TRBJ1-1 . TRBV27 . CASGNSNTEAFF TGTGCCAGCGGAAACAGCAACACTGAAGCTTTCTTT
TRBJ1-1 . TRBV30 . CAWSPVNTEAFF TGTGCCTGGAGTCCGGTGAACACTGAAGCTTTCTTT
TRBJ1-1 few TRBV5-4 . CASSRAGGTEAFF TGTGCCAGCAGCAGAGCAGGAGGAACTGAAGCTTTCTTT
TRBJ1-1 once TRBV19 TRBD1 CASSGRTGGFSDTEAFF TGTGCCAGTAGCGGTAGGACAGGAGGGTTTTCGGACACTGAAGCTTTCTTT
TRBJ2-1 . TRBV5-1 . CASSFRDISYNEQFF TGCGCCAGCAGCTTCCGGGACATTTCCTACAATGAGCAGTTCTTC
TRBJ1-1 . TRBV28 TRBD1 CASSFTTGQMNTEAFF TGTGCCAGCAGTTTTACGACGGGACAGATGAACACTGAAGCTTTCTTT
TRBJ2-1 . TRBV5-4 TRBD2 CASSLELAGGEQFF TGTGCCAGCAGCTTGGAACTAGCGGGGGGGGAGCAGTTCTTC
TRBJ2-3 . TRBV30 . CAWGVEASTDTQYF TGTGCCTGGGGGGTGGAGGCTAGCACAGATACGCAGTATTTT
TRBJ2-3 . TRBV7-9 TRBD2 CASSPVAGVDTQYF TGTGCCAGCAGCCCAGTAGCGGGGGTAGATACGCAGTATTTT
TRBJ2-3 . TRBV2 . CASSGQRRGGDTQYF TGTGCCAGCAGCGGACAGCGGAGGGGGGGAGATACGCAGTATTTT
TRBJ2-1 . TRBV14 . CASSLQGGEQFF TGTGCCAGCAGCCTCCAGGGGGGTGAGCAGTTCTTC
TRBJ1-4 . TRBV4-1 . CASSSQGGWTEKLFF TGCGCCAGCAGCTCGCAGGGAGGCTGGACTGAAAAACTGTTTTTT
TRBJ1-5 . TRBV4-2 . CASSQGPGVNQPQHF TGTGCCAGCAGCCAAGGTCCAGGGGTCAATCAGCCCCAGCATTTT